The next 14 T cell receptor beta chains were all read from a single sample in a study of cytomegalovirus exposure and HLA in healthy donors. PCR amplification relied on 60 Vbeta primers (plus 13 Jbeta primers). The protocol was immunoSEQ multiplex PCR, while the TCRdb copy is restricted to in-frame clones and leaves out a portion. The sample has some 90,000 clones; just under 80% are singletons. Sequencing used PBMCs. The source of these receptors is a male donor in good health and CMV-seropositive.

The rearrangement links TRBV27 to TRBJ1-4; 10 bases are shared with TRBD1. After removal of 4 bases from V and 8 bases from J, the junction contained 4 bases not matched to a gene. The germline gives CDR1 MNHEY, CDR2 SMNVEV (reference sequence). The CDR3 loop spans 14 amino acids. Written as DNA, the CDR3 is TGTGCCAGCAGTTCGACAGGGGGCAACGAAAAACTGTTTTTT. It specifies CASSSTGGNEKLFF.

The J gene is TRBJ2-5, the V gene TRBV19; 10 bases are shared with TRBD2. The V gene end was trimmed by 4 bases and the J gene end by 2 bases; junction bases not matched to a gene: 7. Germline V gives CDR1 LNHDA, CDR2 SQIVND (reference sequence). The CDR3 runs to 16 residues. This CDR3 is CASSTQLAGRQETQYF. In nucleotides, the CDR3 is TGTGCCAGTAGTACCCAACTAGCGGGACGACAAGAGACCCAGTACTTC.

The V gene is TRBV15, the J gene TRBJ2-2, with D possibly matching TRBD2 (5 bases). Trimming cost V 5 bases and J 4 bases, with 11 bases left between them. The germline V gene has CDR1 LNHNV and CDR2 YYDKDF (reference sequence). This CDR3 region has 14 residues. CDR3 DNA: TGTGCCACCAGCGTCGGACTCCCCACCGGGGAGCTGTTTTTT. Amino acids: CATSVGLPTGELFF.

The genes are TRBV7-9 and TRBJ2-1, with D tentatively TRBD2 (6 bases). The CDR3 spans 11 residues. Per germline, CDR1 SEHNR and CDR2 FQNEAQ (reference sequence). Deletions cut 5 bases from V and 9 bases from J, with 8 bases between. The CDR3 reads CASSARGEQFF. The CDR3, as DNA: TGTGCCAGCAGCGCGCGGGGTGAGCAGTTCTTC.

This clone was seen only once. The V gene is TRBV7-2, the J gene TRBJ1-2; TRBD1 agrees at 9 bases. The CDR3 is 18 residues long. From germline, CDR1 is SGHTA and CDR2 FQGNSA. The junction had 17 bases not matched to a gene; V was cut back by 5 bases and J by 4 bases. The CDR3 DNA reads TGTGCCAGCAGCACGGGGGACCACAGGGGGCGGTTCGGCTATGGCTACACCTTC. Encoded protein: CASSTGDHRGRFGYGYTF.

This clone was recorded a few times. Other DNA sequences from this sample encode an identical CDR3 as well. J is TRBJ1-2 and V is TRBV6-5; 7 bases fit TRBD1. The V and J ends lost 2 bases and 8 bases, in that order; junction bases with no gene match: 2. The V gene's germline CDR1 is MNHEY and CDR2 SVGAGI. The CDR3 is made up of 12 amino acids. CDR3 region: CASSYVGGGYTF. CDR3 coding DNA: TGTGCCAGCAGTTACGTAGGGGGCGGCTACACCTTC.

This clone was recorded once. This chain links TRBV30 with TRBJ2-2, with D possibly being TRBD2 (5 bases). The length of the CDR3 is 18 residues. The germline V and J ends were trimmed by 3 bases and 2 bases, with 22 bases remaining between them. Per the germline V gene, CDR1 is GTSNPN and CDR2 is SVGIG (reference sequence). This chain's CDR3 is CAWSEAGVREQNTGELFF. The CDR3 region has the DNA TGTGCCTGGAGCGAGGCCGGCGTGAGGGAACAAAACACCGGGGAGCTGTTTTTT.

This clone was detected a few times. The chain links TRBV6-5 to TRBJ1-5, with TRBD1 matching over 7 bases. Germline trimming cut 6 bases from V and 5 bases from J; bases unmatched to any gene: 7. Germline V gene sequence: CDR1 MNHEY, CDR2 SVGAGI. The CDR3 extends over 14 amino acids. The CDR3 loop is CASSPQQGDQPQHF. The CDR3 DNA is TGTGCCAGCAGCCCCCAGCAGGGGGATCAGCCCCAGCATTTT.

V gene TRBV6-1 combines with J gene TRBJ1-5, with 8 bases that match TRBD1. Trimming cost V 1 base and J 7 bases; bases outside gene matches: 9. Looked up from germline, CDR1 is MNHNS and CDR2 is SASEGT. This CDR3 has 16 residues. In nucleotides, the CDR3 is TGTGCCAGCAGTGAAGTCGGCACAGGGGGTTGGCAGCCCCAGCATTTT. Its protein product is CASSEVGTGGWQPQHF.

CDR3 DNA sequence: TGTGCCAGCAGCGTTATCGGTGATAATTCACCCCTCCACTTT. The encoded protein is CASSVIGDNSPLHF. The chain employs TRBV9 and TRBJ1-6, with no clear D. Germline values: CDR1 SGDLS, CDR2 YYNGEE. Trimming shortened V by 2 bases and J by 5 bases, and 8 bases separated the two germline ends. The CDR3 length is 14 residues.

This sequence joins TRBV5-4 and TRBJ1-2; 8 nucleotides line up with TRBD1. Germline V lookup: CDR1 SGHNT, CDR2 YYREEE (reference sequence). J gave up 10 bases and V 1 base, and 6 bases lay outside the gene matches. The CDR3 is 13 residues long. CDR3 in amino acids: CASSLQAGGFYTF. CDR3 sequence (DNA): TGTGCCAGCAGCTTGCAAGCAGGGGGCTTCTACACCTTC.

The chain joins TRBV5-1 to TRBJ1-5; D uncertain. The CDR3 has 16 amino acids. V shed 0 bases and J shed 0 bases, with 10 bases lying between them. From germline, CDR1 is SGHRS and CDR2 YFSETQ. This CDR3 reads CASSLAGLGSNQPQHF. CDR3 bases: TGCGCCAGCAGCTTGGCGGGTCTGGGTAGCAATCAGCCCCAGCATTTT.

The CDR3 DNA is TGTGCCAGCAGCCGACAGGGTAGGAACACTGAAGCTTTCTTT. Translating gives CASSRQGRNTEAFF. This chain joins TRBV5-6 and TRBJ1-1, with 7 nucleotides matching TRBD1. The CDR3 consists of 14 residues. Germline V CDR1 and CDR2: SGHDT, YYEEEE. V shed 4 bases, J shed 1 base, and the junction held 4 bases outside the gene matches.

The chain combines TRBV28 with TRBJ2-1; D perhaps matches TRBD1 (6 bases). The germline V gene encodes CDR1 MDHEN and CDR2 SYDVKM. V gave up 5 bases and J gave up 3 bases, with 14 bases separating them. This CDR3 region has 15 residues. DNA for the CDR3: TGTGCCAGCAGTCCCGCAGGGGCTAACTACAATGAGCAGTTCTTC. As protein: CASSPAGANYNEQFF.